This record covers a single T cell receptor (beta chain). J was trimmed by 3 bases and V by 4 bases; bases with no gene match: 7. This CDR3 is built from 15 residues. Germline CDR1 reads SNHLY; CDR2 reads FYNNEI. This sample was taken from a study of blood T cells in healthy people across ages. A second PCR of about 7 to 12 cycles used a sample-barcoded 5' primer and a J-beta primer mix. CDR3-containing paired-end reads numbered at least 2.5 million in each sample. MiXCR, applied by TCRdb to the 5' RACE reads, yields one record per CDR3 protein. The sample includes over 1,500,000 distinct CDR3 sequences, 49% of them seen just once. Researchers collected approximately 9.5 milliliters of peripheral blood from every single donor.

Specimen: blood. The chain couples TRBV2 to TRBJ1-1, with TRBD1 matching over 8 bases. The TCR was taken from a woman aged 40 to 55 in good health. The CDR3 region has the DNA TGTGCCAGCAGTGTCCTAGACAGGGGTGACACTGAAGCTTTCTTT. Residues: CASSVLDRGDTEAFF.